The 13 T cell receptor beta chains listed next were all sequenced from one sample in a study of blood T cell repertoires in COVID-19. The repertoire was sequenced with immunoSEQ multiplex PCR; TCRdb's copy has only in-frame clones and lacks some. The sample lists hundreds of thousands of clones; around 90% were seen once. The specimen sequenced was PBMCs or T cells enriched from blood (not recorded which). Source of these receptors: a woman aged 30 to 39 with acute COVID-19.

The chain uses TRBV6-5 and TRBJ1-2, with TRBD1 matching 7 bases. This CDR3 has 14 residues. Trimming cost V 6 bases and J 5 bases; bases outside gene matches: 9. The germline V gene encodes CDR1 MNHEY and CDR2 SVGAGI. This CDR3 reads CASSPNDRDYGYTF. DNA for the CDR3: TGTGCCAGCAGCCCCAATGACAGGGATTATGGCTACACCTTC.

The chain employs TRBV15 and TRBJ1-3; the match to TRBD1 covers 7 bases. This CDR3 is 14 amino acids long. V gave up 5 bases and J gave up 2 bases; unmatched junction bases: 3. Germline V gene sequence: CDR1 LNHNV, CDR2 YYDKDF (reference sequence). The CDR3: CATSAGGTGNTIYF. Written as DNA, the CDR3 is TGTGCCACCAGCGCAGGGGGAACTGGAAACACCATATATTTT.

The chain recombines TRBV5-1 with TRBJ1-1, with TRBD1 identical over 11 bases. The CDR3 length is 15 residues. Germline loops: CDR1 SGHRS, CDR2 YFSETQ. Trimming cost V 3 bases and J 7 bases; bases outside gene matches: 8. The CDR3 DNA sequence: TGCGCCAGCAGCTCCCAAGAGGACAGGGGGCGTGAAGCTTTCTTT. Translated, it gives CASSSQEDRGREAFF. Looking up the rest from reference TRBV5-1 and TRBJ1-1 gives the full variable domain: KAGVTQTPRYLIKTRGQQVTLSCSPISGHRSVSWYQQTPGQGLQFLFEYFSETQRNKGNFPGRFSGRQFSNSRSEMNVSTLELGDSALYLCASSSQEDRGREAFFGQGTRLTVV.

This clone was counted a few times. The rearrangement uses TRBV20-1 and TRBJ2-7; 9 nucleotides agree with TRBD2. The CDR3 has 13 residues. Germline V gene data show CDR1 as DFQATT and CDR2 as SNEGSKA (reference sequence). J gave up 12 bases and V 3 bases, and 12 bases lay outside the gene matches. CDR3 nucleotide sequence: TGCAGTGCTAGTACCCCTAGCGGGATGGTGCGGTACTTC. Its translation: CSASTPSGMVRYF.

The rearrangement links TRBV5-8 to TRBJ2-3, with 8 bases fitting TRBD1. After removal of 0 bases from V and 5 bases from J, the junction contained 5 bases not matched to a gene. Per germline, CDR1 SGHTS and CDR2 YDEGEE. The CDR3 contains 15 residues. The CDR3 reads CASSLVPDRGDTQYF. The CDR3 nucleotides read TGTGCCAGCAGCTTGGTACCAGACAGGGGAGATACGCAGTATTTT.

The sample holds a few counts of this clone. The chain carries TRBV7-3 and TRBJ2-5; D is uncertain. Germline V gene lookup returns CDR1 SGHTA and CDR2 FQGTGA. This CDR3 is built from 13 residues. Trimming pared 5 bases from V and 4 bases from J, leaving 11 bases between. The CDR3: CASSPGPGETQYF. CDR3 DNA sequence: TGTGCCAGCAGCCCCGGCCCGGGAGAGACCCAGTACTTC.

The chain carries TRBV3-1 (or the pseudogene TRBV3-2) and TRBJ2-7; 9 nucleotides match TRBD1. V was pared by 4 bases and J by 6 bases, with 10 bases of the junction left unmatched. CDR1 is LGHDT and CDR2 is YNNKEL in the germline V gene (reference sequence). The CDR3 extends over 15 amino acids. The CDR3 is CASSPLDRGVTEQYF. In DNA form, the CDR3 reads TGTGCCAGCAGCCCATTGGACAGGGGTGTAACCGAGCAGTACTTC.

This chain links TRBV4-3 with TRBJ2-5; TRBD2 agrees at 8 bases. Germline CDR1 reads LGHNA; CDR2 reads YSLEER. CDR3 size: 15 residues. V lost 0 bases, J lost 4 bases, and 4 bases stayed unmatched. The CDR3 coding sequence is TGCGCCAGCAGCCAAGAGACGGGAGGGCTAGAGACCCAGTACTTC. Amino acid sequence: CASSQETGGLETQYF.

The chain links TRBV28 to TRBJ2-1, with D unclear. CDR1 is MDHEN, CDR2 SYDVKM, per germline. The germline V and J ends were trimmed by 6 bases and 8 bases, with 20 bases remaining between them. The CDR3 extends over 15 amino acids. This CDR3 reads CASSQGGGLGYEQFF. The CDR3 region has the DNA TGTGCCAGCAGCCAAGGTGGTGGTCTCGGGTATGAGCAGTTCTTC.

This CDR3 reads CASSYGQGRREKLFF. Written as DNA, the CDR3 is TGTGCCAGCAGCTACGGACAGGGAAGGCGTGAAAAACTGTTTTTT. The chain uses TRBV7-6 and TRBJ1-4; 8 bases align to TRBD1. The V and J ends lost 4 bases and 7 bases, in that order; junction bases with no gene match: 8. CDR1 and CDR2 (germline): SGHVS, FNYEAQ. The CDR3 has 15 residues.

The rearrangement uses TRBV5-1 and TRBJ2-7; TRBD1 agrees at 7 bases. Germline V CDR1 and CDR2: SGHRS, YFSETQ. The V and J ends lost 4 bases and 6 bases, in that order; junction bases with no gene match: 16. The CDR3 runs 16 residues. The CDR3 nucleotides read TGCGCCAGCAGCAAGGATTGGACAGGTACACCGCTCGAGCAGTACTTC. Amino acid sequence: CASSKDWTGTPLEQYF.

DNA of the CDR3: TGTGCCAGCAGTTTATCGGGGGGGCCCTACAATGAGCAGTTCTTC. Translation gives CASSLSGGPYNEQFF. The V and J genes are TRBV28 and TRBJ2-1, with TRBD2 matching over 8 bases. The junction had 1 base not matched to a gene; V was cut back by 1 base and J by 2 bases. From germline, CDR1 is MDHEN and CDR2 SYDVKM. The CDR3 length is 15 residues.

The chain combines TRBV5-4 with TRBJ1-1, with D perhaps TRBD1 (6 bases). Trimming cost V 4 bases and J 5 bases, with 12 bases left between them. Germline V CDR1 and CDR2: SGHNT, YYREEE (reference sequence). This CDR3 has 13 residues. The CDR3 spells CASSRPTGTEAFF. DNA for the CDR3: TGTGCCAGCAGCCGACCGACAGGAACTGAAGCTTTCTTT.